These 21 T cell receptor beta chains were sequenced from one sample in a study of T cell responses to AZD1222 COVID-19 vaccine (dated by TCRdb to the early 2020s). Interpreted using the paper, the time point label stands for: baseline before first vaccination. Libraries were made using the immunoSEQ multiplex PCR assay. As stored in TCRdb, this immuneACCESS dataset retains in-frame rearrangements with V and J assigned. A fraction of the clones does not appear; measured against another copy, unresolved V genes explain less than half of the discrepancy, and the remainder lacks a known reason. In this sample the table shows tens of thousands of clones, 87% of which occur a single time. Of the sample, around 1.5% falls within the top ten clones. The specimen comprised peripheral blood, sampled on day 0 of AZD1222 vaccination. These receptors were collected from an adult in good health.

The chain is built from TRBV5-5 and TRBJ1-1; TRBD1 matches at 7 bases. Germline trimming cut 4 bases from V and 1 base from J; bases unmatched to any gene: 7. CDR3 length: 15 residues. Per germline, CDR1 SGHKS and CDR2 YYEKEE (reference sequence). This chain's CDR3 is CASSTTGQQNTEAFF. The CDR3 region has the DNA TGTGCCAGCAGCACTACGGGACAGCAGAACACTGAAGCTTTCTTT. Drawing the rest from reference TRBV5-5 and TRBJ1-1, the complete variable domain is DAGVTQSPTHLIKTRGQQVTLRCSPISGHKSVSWYQQVLGQGPQFIFQYYEKEERGRGNFPDRFSARQFPNYSSELNVNALLLGDSALYLCASSTTGQQNTEAFFGQGTRLTVV.

This clone has only a few counts. This rearrangement joins TRBV24-1 to TRBJ2-1, with 11 bases matching TRBD1. After removal of 9 bases from V and 9 bases from J, the junction contained 9 bases not matched to a gene. Germline CDR1 reads KGHDR; CDR2 reads SFDVKD. The CDR3 loop spans 14 amino acids. DNA of the CDR3: TGTGCCACCCGAGGACAGGGGGCGTCGGGTGAGCAGTTCTTC. It encodes CATRGQGASGEQFF.

The chain combines TRBV5-6 with TRBJ1-1, with D hard to call. The CDR3 covers 16 residues. V was pared by 4 bases and J by 3 bases, with 19 bases between. In germline, CDR1 is SGHDT, CDR2 YYEEEE. CDR3 sequence (DNA): TGTGCCAGCAGCCCGCCGTGGGGAGGGAGGGACACTGAAGCTTTCTTT. This codes for CASSPPWGGRDTEAFF.

The chain is built from TRBV12-3 or TRBV12-4 and TRBJ1-1, with D hard to call. The CDR3 covers 13 residues. Trimming shortened V by 6 bases and J by 6 bases, and 14 bases separated the two germline ends. The CDR3 bases are TGTGCCAGCAGCCGACGGGTCACGGCTGAAGCTTTCTTT. Its protein product is CASSRRVTAEAFF.

The genes are TRBV27 and TRBJ2-7, with a tentative D call TRBD1 (5 bases). From germline, CDR1 is MNHEY and CDR2 SMNVEV (reference sequence). The CDR3 runs 15 residues. Deletions cut 5 bases from V and 4 bases from J, with 18 bases between. Here the CDR3 DNA reads TGTGCCAGCAGTGCCAACCCCGGGCCAGGGTACGAGCAGTACTTC. It codes for CASSANPGPGYEQYF.

The chain links TRBV19 to TRBJ1-1, with 7 nucleotides matching TRBD1. V was clipped by 5 bases and J by 10 bases; unmatched bases: 13. The CDR3 contains 14 residues. CDR1 and CDR2 from the germline V gene are LNHDA and SQIVND (reference sequence). This CDR3 is CASSVGTANAGAFF. In DNA form, the CDR3 reads TGTGCCAGTAGTGTTGGGACAGCGAATGCCGGAGCTTTCTTT.

The CDR3 DNA follows: TGTGCCAGCAGCAACCAATACGAGCAGTACTTC. This translates into CASSNQYEQYF. The gene calls are TRBV5-6 and TRBJ2-7, with D unclear. The germline gives CDR1 SGHDT, CDR2 YYEEEE. The CDR3 is 11 amino acids. Trimming pared 4 bases from V and 4 bases from J, leaving 6 bases between.

The rearrangement links TRBV3-1 (or the pseudogene TRBV3-2) to TRBJ2-5; a weak D match, TRBD1 (5 bases). Germline V CDR1 and CDR2: LGHDT, YNNKEL (reference sequence). CDR3 length: 16 amino acids. The ends were cut back, 3 bases at V and 0 bases at J, with 14 bases in the middle. The chain's CDR3 is CASSHQQGMDQETQYF. The CDR3 DNA is TGTGCCAGCAGCCACCAGCAGGGTATGGACCAAGAGACCCAGTACTTC.

CDR3 nucleotides: TGCGCCAGCAGCTTGGGGGACAGTAGCGGGGAGCTGTTTTTT. Amino acid sequence: CASSLGDSSGELFF. The chain recombines TRBV5-1 with TRBJ2-2; TRBD1 aligns across 7 bases. Per the germline V gene, CDR1 is SGHRS and CDR2 is YFSETQ. This CDR3 has 14 amino acids. The ends lost 0 bases at V and 7 bases at J; junction bases unmatched: 3.

The rearrangement links TRBV30 to TRBJ2-7, with D perhaps TRBD2 (5 bases). The CDR3 is made up of 15 amino acids. The ends were cut back, 4 bases at V and 7 bases at J, with 23 bases in the middle. CDR1 is GTSNPN and CDR2 is SVGIG in the germline V gene (reference sequence). The CDR3 spells CAWKAVMAPTGEQYF. CDR3 DNA sequence: TGTGCCTGGAAGGCTGTTATGGCTCCAACGGGGGAGCAGTACTTC.

The genes are TRBV5-1 and TRBJ2-1; 7 bases fit TRBD1. The CDR3 contains 14 residues. Germline-derived CDR1 and CDR2 are SGHRS and YFSETQ. The ends lost 4 bases at V and 5 bases at J; junction bases unmatched: 6. As DNA, the CDR3 is TGCGCCAGCAGCCGACAGGGTTCCAACAATGAGCAGTTCTTC. As protein: CASSRQGSNNEQFF.

J is TRBJ1-4 and V is TRBV7-9; 7 nucleotides line up with TRBD1. The CDR3 has 15 residues. Germline loops: CDR1 SEHNR, CDR2 FQNEAQ (reference sequence). The V segment lost 1 base and the J segment 5 bases; nucleotides outside the gene matches: 4. CDR3 sequence reads: CASSLGARGNEKLFF. CDR3 sequence (DNA): TGTGCCAGCAGCTTAGGGGCCAGGGGGAATGAAAAACTGTTTTTT. The full variable domain, with the rest looked up from reference TRBV7-9 and TRBJ1-4, is DTGVSQNPRHKITKRGQNVTFRCDPISEHNRLYWYRQTLGQGPEFLTYFQNEAQLEKSRLLSDRFSAERPKGSFSTLEIQRTEQGDSAMYLCASSLGARGNEKLFFGSGTQLSVL.

The chain carries TRBV6-5 and TRBJ1-1, with 10 bases lining up with TRBD1. The CDR3 contains 12 residues. V lost 4 bases, J lost 11 bases, and 4 bases stayed unmatched. The germline V gene has CDR1 MNHEY and CDR2 SVGAGI. As DNA, the CDR3 is TGTGCCAGCAGTTCCGTGGGACAGGGGGCTTTCTTT. It translates to CASSSVGQGAFF.

The chain is built from TRBV2 and TRBJ2-4, with a tentative D call TRBD1 (6 bases). CDR1 SNHLY and CDR2 FYNNEI come from the germline V gene. The V gene lost 6 bases and the J gene lost 8 bases, with 23 bases spanning the gap. This CDR3 is built from 16 residues. The CDR3 reads CASRGVGGWDTYIQYF. CDR3 DNA sequence: TGTGCCAGCAGGGGGGTGGGTGGATGGGACACCTACATTCAGTACTTC.

The genes are TRBV6-6 and TRBJ1-2, with D possibly being TRBD1 (5 bases). Per germline, CDR1 MNHNY and CDR2 SVGAGI (reference sequence). The CDR3 extends over 13 amino acids. V was cut by 5 bases and J by 5 bases, with 12 bases left in between. CDR3 nucleotide sequence: TGTGCCAGCAGTACCAGTAGACAGTATGGCTACACCTTC. Translating gives CASSTSRQYGYTF.

The V call is TRBV6-5, the J call TRBJ2-1; D might be TRBD1 or TRBD2, each matching 5 bases. The CDR3 has 11 amino acids. The germline gives CDR1 MNHEY, CDR2 SVGAGI. Between the trimmed V and J ends, which lost 8 bases and 8 bases, there was a span of 10 bases. Here the CDR3 DNA reads TGTGCCAGCGGATTGGGGGATGAGCAGTTCTTC. Translating it yields CASGLGDEQFF.

This clone came up once. The J gene is TRBJ2-4, the V gene TRBV7-9, with D possibly matching TRBD1 (5 bases). The germline CDR1 and CDR2 sequences are SEHNR and FQNEAQ (reference sequence). This CDR3 has 16 amino acids. The V end lost 3 bases, the J end lost 0 bases, and 12 bases lay between the germline ends. The CDR3: CASSFHTRGAKNIQYF. DNA of the CDR3: TGTGCCAGCAGCTTTCACACAAGGGGAGCCAAAAACATTCAGTACTTC.

The chain links TRBV9 to TRBJ2-1; TRBD1 or TRBD2 may be the D gene (5 bases each). The CDR3 length is 15 residues. Trimming took off 0 bases at V and 2 bases at J, with 9 bases between the two ends. Germline V CDR1 and CDR2: SGDLS, YYNGEE. CDR3 sequence: CASSVGGATYNEQFF. The CDR3 DNA sequence: TGTGCCAGCAGCGTAGGAGGGGCCACCTACAATGAGCAGTTCTTC. Combining the CDR3 with reference TRBV9 and TRBJ2-1 gives the whole variable domain DSGVTQTPKHLITATGQRVTLRCSPRSGDLSVYWYQQSLDQGLQFLIQYYNGEERAKGNILERFSAQQFPDLHSELNLSSLELGDSALYFCASSVGGATYNEQFFGPGTRLTVL.

The chain employs TRBV5-6 and TRBJ2-1; D is undetermined. Germline V lookup: CDR1 SGHDT, CDR2 YYEEEE. This CDR3 region has 12 residues. V was cut by 1 base and J by 8 bases, with 7 bases left in between. CDR3 coding DNA: TGTGCCAGCAGCTTGACGGGCGATGAGCAGTTCTTC. Protein product: CASSLTGDEQFF.

CDR3 in amino acids: CASSDAGQNILATGNTIYF. The CDR3 coding sequence is TGTGCCAGCAGTGACGCGGGACAGAATATTTTAGCCACTGGAAACACCATATATTTT. V usage is TRBV2 and J usage is TRBJ1-3; 7 nucleotides line up with TRBD1. The V gene end was trimmed by 3 bases and the J gene end by 2 bases; junction bases not matched to a gene: 16. This CDR3 comprises 19 residues. Germline CDR1 and CDR2: SNHLY and FYNNEI.

The rearrangement links TRBV24-1 to TRBJ2-3; D remains ambiguous. CDR3 length equals 14 residues. Trimming stripped 9 bases from V and 3 bases from J, with 15 bases between. Germline loops: CDR1 KGHDR, CDR2 SFDVKD. CDR3 nucleotides: TGTGCCACCTCTAATCCCCCCCGGACAGATACGCAGTATTTT. Translating it yields CATSNPPRTDTQYF.